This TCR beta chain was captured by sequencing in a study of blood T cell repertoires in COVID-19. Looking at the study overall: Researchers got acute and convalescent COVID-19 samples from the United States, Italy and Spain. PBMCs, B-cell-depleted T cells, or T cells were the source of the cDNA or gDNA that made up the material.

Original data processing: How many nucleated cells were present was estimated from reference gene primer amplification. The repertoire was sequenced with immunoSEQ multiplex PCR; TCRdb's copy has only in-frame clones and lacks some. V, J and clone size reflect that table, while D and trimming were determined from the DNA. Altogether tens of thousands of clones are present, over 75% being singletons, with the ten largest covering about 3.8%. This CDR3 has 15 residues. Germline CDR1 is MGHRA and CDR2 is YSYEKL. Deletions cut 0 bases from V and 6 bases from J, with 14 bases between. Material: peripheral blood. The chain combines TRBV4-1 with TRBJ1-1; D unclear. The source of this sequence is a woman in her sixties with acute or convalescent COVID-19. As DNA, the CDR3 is TGCGCCAGCAGCCAAGATTCTCTACCACTCGCTGAAGCTTTCTTT. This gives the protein CASSQDSLPLAEAFF.